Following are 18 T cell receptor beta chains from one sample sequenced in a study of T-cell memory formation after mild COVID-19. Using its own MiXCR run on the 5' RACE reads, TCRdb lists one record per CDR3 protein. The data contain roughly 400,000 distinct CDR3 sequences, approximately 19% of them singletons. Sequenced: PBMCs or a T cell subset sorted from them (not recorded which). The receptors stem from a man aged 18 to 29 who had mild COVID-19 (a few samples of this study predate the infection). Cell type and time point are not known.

This chain's CDR3 is CASSHSGGTYEQYF. In DNA, the CDR3 is TGTGCCAGCAGCCATAGCGGGGGGACCTACGAGCAGTACTTC. The rearrangement joins TRBV7-8 to TRBJ2-7; TRBD2 matches at 10 bases. The CDR3 has 14 amino acids. The V segment lost 5 bases and the J segment 2 bases; nucleotides outside the gene matches: 3. Germline values: CDR1 SGHVS, CDR2 FQNEAQ.

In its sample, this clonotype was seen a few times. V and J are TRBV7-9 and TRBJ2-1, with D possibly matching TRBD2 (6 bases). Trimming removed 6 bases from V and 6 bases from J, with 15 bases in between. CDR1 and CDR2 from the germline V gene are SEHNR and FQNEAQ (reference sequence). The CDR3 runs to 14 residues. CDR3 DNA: TGTGCCAGCAGAAGAGGAGGCGGGACCAATGAGCAGTTCTTC. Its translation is CASRRGGGTNEQFF. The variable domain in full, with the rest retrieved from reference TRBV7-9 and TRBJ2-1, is DTGVSQNPRHKITKRGQNVTFRCDPISEHNRLYWYRQTLGQGPEFLTYFQNEAQLEKSRLLSDRFSAERPKGSFSTLEIQRTEQGDSAMYLCASRRGGGTNEQFFGPGTRLTVL.

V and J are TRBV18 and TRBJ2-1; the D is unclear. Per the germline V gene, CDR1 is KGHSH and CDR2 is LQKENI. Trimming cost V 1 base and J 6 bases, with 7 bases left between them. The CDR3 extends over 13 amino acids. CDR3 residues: CASSPRGLNEQFF. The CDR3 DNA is TGTGCCAGCTCACCACGAGGTCTCAATGAGCAGTTCTTC. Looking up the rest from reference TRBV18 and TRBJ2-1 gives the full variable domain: NAGVMQNPRHLVRRRGQEARLRCSPMKGHSHVYWYRQLPEEGLKFMVYLQKENIIDESGMPKERFSAEFPKEGPSILRIQQVVRGDSAAYFCASSPRGLNEQFFGPGTRLTVL.

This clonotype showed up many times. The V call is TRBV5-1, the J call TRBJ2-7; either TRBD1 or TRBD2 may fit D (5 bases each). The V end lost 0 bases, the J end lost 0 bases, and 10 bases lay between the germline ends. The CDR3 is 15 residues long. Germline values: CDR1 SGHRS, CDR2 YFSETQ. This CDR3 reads CASSLAAGSSYEQYF. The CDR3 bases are TGCGCCAGCAGCTTGGCGGCAGGGAGCTCCTACGAGCAGTACTTC.

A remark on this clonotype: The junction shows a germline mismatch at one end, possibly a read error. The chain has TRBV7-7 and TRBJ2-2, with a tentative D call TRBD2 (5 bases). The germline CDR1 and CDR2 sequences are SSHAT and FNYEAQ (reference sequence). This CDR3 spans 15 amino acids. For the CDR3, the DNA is TGTGCTAGCAGCTTAGTCGGAGGTAGTGCCGGGGAGCTGTTTTTT. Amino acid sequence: CASSLVGGSAGELFF.

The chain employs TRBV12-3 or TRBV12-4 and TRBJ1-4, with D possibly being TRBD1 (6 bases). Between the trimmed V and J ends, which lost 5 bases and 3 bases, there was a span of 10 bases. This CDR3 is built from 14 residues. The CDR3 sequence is CASSPPGANEKLFF. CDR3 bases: TGTGCCAGCAGTCCTCCAGGGGCTAATGAAAAACTGTTTTTT.

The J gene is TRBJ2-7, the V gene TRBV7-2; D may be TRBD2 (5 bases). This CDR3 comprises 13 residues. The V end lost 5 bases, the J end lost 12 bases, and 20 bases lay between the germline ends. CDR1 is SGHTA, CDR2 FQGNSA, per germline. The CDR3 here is CASSLNVDSPGYV. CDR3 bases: TGTGCCAGCAGCCTAAACGTGGACTCGCCTGGGTACGTC.

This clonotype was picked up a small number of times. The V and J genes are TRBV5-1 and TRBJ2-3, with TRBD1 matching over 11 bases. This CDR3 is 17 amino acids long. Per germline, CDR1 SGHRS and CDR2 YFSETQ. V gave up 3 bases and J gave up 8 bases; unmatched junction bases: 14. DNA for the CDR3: TGCGCCAGCAGCTCCTATCCGGGACAGGGGGTTTCGGGTACGCAGTATTTT. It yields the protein CASSSYPGQGVSGTQYF.

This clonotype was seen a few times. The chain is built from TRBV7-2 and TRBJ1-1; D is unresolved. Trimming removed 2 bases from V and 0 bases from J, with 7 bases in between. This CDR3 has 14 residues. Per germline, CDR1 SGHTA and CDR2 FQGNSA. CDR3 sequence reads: CASSLKTLNTEAFF. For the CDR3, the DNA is TGTGCCAGCAGCTTAAAGACCCTGAACACTGAAGCTTTCTTT.

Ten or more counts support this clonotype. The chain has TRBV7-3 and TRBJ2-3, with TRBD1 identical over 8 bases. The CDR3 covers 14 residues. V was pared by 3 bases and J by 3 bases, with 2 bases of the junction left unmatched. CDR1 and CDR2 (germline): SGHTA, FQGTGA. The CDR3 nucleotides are TGTGCCAGCAGCTTTCGACAGGGGACAGATACGCAGTATTTT. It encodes CASSFRQGTDTQYF.

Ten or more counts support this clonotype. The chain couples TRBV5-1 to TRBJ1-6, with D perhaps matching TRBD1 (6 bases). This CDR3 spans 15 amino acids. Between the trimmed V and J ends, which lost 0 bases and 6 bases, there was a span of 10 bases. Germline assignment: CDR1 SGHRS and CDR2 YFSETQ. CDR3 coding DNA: TGCGCCAGCAGCTTGGAGGGACAACGTAATTCACCCCTCCACTTT. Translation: CASSLEGQRNSPLHF. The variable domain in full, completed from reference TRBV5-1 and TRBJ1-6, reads KAGVTQTPRYLIKTRGQQVTLSCSPISGHRSVSWYQQTPGQGLQFLFEYFSETQRNKGNFPGRFSGRQFSNSRSEMNVSTLELGDSALYLCASSLEGQRNSPLHFGNGTRLTVT.

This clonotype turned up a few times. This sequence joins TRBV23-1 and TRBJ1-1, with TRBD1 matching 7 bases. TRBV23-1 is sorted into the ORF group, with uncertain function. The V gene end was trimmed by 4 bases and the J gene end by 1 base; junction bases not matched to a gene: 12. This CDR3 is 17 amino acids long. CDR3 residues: CASSLGRQGRGNTEAFF. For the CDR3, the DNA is TGCGCCAGCAGTCTTGGGCGACAGGGTAGGGGGAACACTGAAGCTTTCTTT.

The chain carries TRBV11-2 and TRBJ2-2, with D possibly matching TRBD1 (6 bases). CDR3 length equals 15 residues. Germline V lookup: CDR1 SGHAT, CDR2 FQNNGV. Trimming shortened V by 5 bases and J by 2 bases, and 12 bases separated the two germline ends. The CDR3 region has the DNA TGTGCCAGCAGCAACGGACAGCTTAACACCGGGGAGCTGTTTTTT. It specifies CASSNGQLNTGELFF.

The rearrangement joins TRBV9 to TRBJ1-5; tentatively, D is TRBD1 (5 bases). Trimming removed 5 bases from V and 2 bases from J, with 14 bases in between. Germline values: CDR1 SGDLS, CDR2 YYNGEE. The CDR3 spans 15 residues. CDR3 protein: CASSTGHGGNQPQHF. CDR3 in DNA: TGTGCCAGCAGTACCGGACATGGCGGCAATCAGCCCCAGCATTTT.

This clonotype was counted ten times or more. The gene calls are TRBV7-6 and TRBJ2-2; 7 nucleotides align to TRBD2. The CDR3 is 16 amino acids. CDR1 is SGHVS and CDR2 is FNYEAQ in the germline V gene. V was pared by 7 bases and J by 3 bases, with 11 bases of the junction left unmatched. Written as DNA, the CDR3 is TGTGCCAGCAATAACTATAAGGCGGGGGACACCGGGGAGCTGTTTTTT. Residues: CASNNYKAGDTGELFF. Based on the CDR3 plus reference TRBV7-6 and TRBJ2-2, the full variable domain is GAGVSQSPRYKVTKRGQDVALRCDPISGHVSLYWYRQALGQGPEFLTYFNYEAQQDKSGLPNDRFSAERPEGSISTLTIQRTEQRDSAMYRCASNNYKAGDTGELFFGEGSRLTVL.

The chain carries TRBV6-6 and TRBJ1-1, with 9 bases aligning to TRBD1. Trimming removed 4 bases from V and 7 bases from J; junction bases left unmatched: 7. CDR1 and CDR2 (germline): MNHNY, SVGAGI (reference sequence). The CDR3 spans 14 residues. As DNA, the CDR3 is TGTGCCAGCAGTTGGGACAGGGCAAACCTTGAAGCTTTCTTT. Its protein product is CASSWDRANLEAFF.

CDR3 loop: CASSLGVDRQETQYF. In nucleotides, the CDR3 is TGTGCCAGCAGCTTAGGGGTGGACAGGCAAGAGACCCAGTACTTC. The chain carries TRBV7-6 and TRBJ2-5; 7 nucleotides match TRBD1. With 1 base clipped from V and 2 bases from J, the junction kept 4 bases outside the gene matches. The CDR3 sequence is 15 residues long. Germline V lookup: CDR1 SGHVS, CDR2 FNYEAQ.

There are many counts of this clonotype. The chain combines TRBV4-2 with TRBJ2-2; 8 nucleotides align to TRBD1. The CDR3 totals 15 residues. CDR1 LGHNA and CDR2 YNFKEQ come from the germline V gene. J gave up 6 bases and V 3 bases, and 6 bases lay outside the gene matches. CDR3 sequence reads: CASSQETGEPGELFF. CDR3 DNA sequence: TGTGCCAGCAGCCAGGAGACAGGGGAGCCCGGGGAGCTGTTTTTT.